This TCR beta chain was observed in a study of blood T cell repertoires in COVID-19 (dated by TCRdb to between 2020 and 2021). In terms of the full investigation: Samples from collaborators originated in the United States, Italy and Spain and spanned both the acute and convalescent phases of COVID-19. The repertoires were released in a freely available public database intended as a resource for research on the immune response to SARS-CoV-2. The samples were drawn from two sources: the first 160 participants of the ongoing ImmuneRACE study, and 950 to 1,500 subjects contributed by 6 global collaborators. The prospective study material was composed of cDNA or gDNA derived from T cells, B-cell-depleted T cells, or PBMCs. Where available, HLA class I and class II types were obtained from metadata supplied by the sample provider rather than from assay-based typing. The sample metadata nearly always contained a de-identified subject ID, COVID-19 status, age in years and sex. Deeply sampled blood TCRbeta repertoires from subjects exposed to, actively infected with, or recovered from COVID-19 were included in the dataset. Results and caveats for the whole study, not just this receptor: The quantity of clinical and demographic metadata differed by source and by participant and was supplied without curation.

Turning to this clone: It has no known antigen specificity. No much larger clonotype is one base removed from it; base qualities were not supplied.

V loses 5 bases of germline sequence and J loses 5 bases, and the interval between the two ends is 19 bases. As encoded in the germline V gene (reference sequence), CDR1 is LNHDA while CDR2 is SQIVND. From the cysteine through the phenylalanine, the CDR3 covers 15 amino acids. This entry keeps only the CDR3 DNA: 45 bases, framed from base 1. One collaborating source in Seattle enrolled patients while the patients were actively infected and followed the patients over time throughout the course of disease. The collaborating institutions used their own protocols to collect whole blood in K2EDTA tubes. For TCRbeta analysis, collaborators shipped samples in one of three forms: frozen whole blood, isolated PBMCs, or DNA extracted from either of those sample types. The immunoSEQ Assay, a bias-controlled multiplex PCR, was used to amplify TCRbeta CDR3 regions from genomic DNA. Under the source paper's analysis protocol: Nucleated cell counts per sample were estimated from amplification of reference gene primers within the assay. To quantify the absolute abundance of each unique TCRbeta CDR3 rearrangement, sequence reads were collapsed and filtered. For each sample, productive Simpson clonality was calculated as the square root of Simpson's diversity index over productive rearrangements. Drawn from immuneACCESS, this table holds only the in-frame rearrangements with V and J called that TCRdb kept. Clones are partly lost; checked studies trace under half to an unresolved V gene and leave the rest unexplained. That table is the source of V, J and clone size, and D and trimming were worked out from the DNA. The sample table contains around 49,000 clones; only one count was recorded for 81% of them. Together, the top ten hold about 20% of the sample.

The receptor was derived from a woman older than 75 with COVID-19, enrolled during active disease. What was sequenced was peripheral blood. Recombination connected TRBV19 to TRBJ2-7; possibly the D gene is TRBD2, per 6 matching bases. The bases are TGTGCCAGTAGTCCCCGGAGGGGCGAGACCAACGAGCAGTACTTC. It codes for CASSPRRGETNEQYF.